Listed below are T cell receptor beta chains from one sample, sequenced in a study of blood T cells in healthy people across ages. TCRdb passed the 5' RACE reads through MiXCR, listing each CDR3 protein once. Of about 1.1 million distinct CDR3 sequences detected, roughly two fifths appear once; the ten largest clones hold around 13%. Sequenced material: blood. The source of these receptors is a man aged 18 to 29 in good health. CDR3s include the opening cysteine and the closing phenylalanine or tryptophan. A D gene is named only where the DNA matches it firmly. Rows may omit the clone size; those that give it use once, few, many or a size class.

CDR3	DNA	length	size	J	D	V
CASQRGVSSETQYF	TGTGCCAGCCAGCGTGGGGTGAGCTCAGAGACCCAGTACTTC	14	NA	TRBJ2-5	NA	TRBV6-5
CSSSPGNTEAFF	TGTTCATCCTCCCCAGGTAACACTGAAGCTTTCTTT	12	NA	TRBJ1-1	NA	TRBV30
CASSEIRRQGAYNEQFF	TGTGCCAGCAGTGAAATCCGTCGACAGGGTGCCTACAATGAGCAGTTCTTC	17	NA	TRBJ2-1	TRBD1	TRBV6-1
CASSLSPTDSGNYGYTF	TGTGCCAGCAGTTTATCACCAACGGACAGCGGTAACTATGGCTACACCTTC	17	once	TRBJ1-2	NA	TRBV27
CSVGPTGGDYEQYF	TGCAGCGTTGGACCGACAGGTGGGGATTACGAGCAGTACTTC	14	NA	TRBJ2-7	NA	TRBV29-1
CASSYWGGTYEQYF	TGTGCCAGCAGTTACTGGGGCGGAACCTACGAGCAGTACTTC	14	NA	TRBJ2-7	NA	TRBV12-3/TRBV12-4
CASKQVGTALAKNIQYF	TGTGCCAGCAAACAAGTGGGGACAGCTCTAGCCAAAAACATTCAGTACTTC	17	NA	TRBJ2-4	TRBD1	TRBV6-2/TRBV6-3
CASRPGQGFSPLHF	TGTGCCAGCAGACCGGGGCAGGGTTTTTCACCCCTCCACTTT	14	NA	TRBJ1-6	NA	TRBV27
CASSDRREFDGYTF	TGTGCCAGCAGTGACCGTAGGGAATTTGATGGCTACACCTTC	14	NA	TRBJ1-2	NA	TRBV6-2/TRBV6-3
CSARGQATNYGYTF	TGCAGTGCTAGAGGACAGGCGACTAACTATGGCTACACCTTC	14	NA	TRBJ1-2	NA	TRBV20-1
CASSSSIVRETQYF	TGTGCCAGCAGCTCCTCCATAGTCCGGGAGACCCAGTACTTC	14	NA	TRBJ2-5	NA	TRBV7-9
CASSLGVISNNEQFF	TGTGCCAGCAGCTTAGGAGTCATCTCCAACAATGAGCAGTTCTTC	15	few	TRBJ2-1	NA	TRBV11-2
CSAREAGDWNQPQHF	TGCAGTGCTAGGGAGGCAGGGGACTGGAATCAGCCCCAGCATTTT	15	NA	TRBJ1-5	NA	TRBV20-1
CASSLGVSPGLGGTSTEAFF	TGCGCCAGCAGCTTGGGGGTTTCACCGGGGCTGGGGGGGACAAGCACTGAAGCTTTCTTT	20	NA	TRBJ1-1	NA	TRBV5-1
CASSVEGGSNTEAFF	TGTGCCAGCAGCGTAGAAGGTGGCAGTAACACTGAAGCTTTCTTT	15	few	TRBJ1-1	NA	TRBV9
CSAPDMGGEDTQYF	TGCAGTGCTCCGGACATGGGGGGCGAGGATACGCAGTATTTT	14	few	TRBJ2-3	NA	TRBV20-1
CASSTGASSISPLHF	TGTGCCAGTAGTACGGGAGCTAGTTCTATTTCACCCCTCCACTTT	15	NA	TRBJ1-6	NA	TRBV19
CASSLNDYNEQFF	TGTGCCAGCAGCTTAAACGACTACAATGAGCAGTTCTTC	13	NA	TRBJ2-1	NA	TRBV9
CASSLGGGSGYGYTF	TGTGCCAGCAGCCTGGGGGGAGGATCTGGCTATGGCTACACCTTC	15	few	TRBJ1-2	NA	TRBV27
CASSLRAGGRDYGYTF	TGTGCCAGCAGCTTACGCGCAGGGGGCCGCGACTATGGCTACACCTTC	16	many	TRBJ1-2	TRBD1	TRBV7-2
CASSLALGDGANTGELFF	TGTGCCAGCAGTTTAGCGCTAGGGGACGGAGCGAACACCGGGGAGCTGTTTTTT	18	NA	TRBJ2-2	NA	TRBV12-3/TRBV12-4
CASRSPGGEKNTEAFF	TGTGCCAGCAGATCCCCCGGGGGCGAAAAGAACACTGAAGCTTTCTTT	16	few	TRBJ1-1	NA	TRBV2
CASSYWETTYEQYF	TGTGCCAGCAGTTACTGGGAGACAACATACGAGCAGTACTTC	14	few	TRBJ2-7	NA	TRBV6-2/TRBV6-3
CASSPPERNQETQYF	TGTGCCAGCAGCCCCCCCGAGCGGAACCAAGAGACCCAGTACTTC	15	NA	TRBJ2-5	NA	TRBV4-2
CASSHPLTPVSGANVLTF	TGTGCCAGCAGCCACCCTCTGACACCAGTCTCTGGGGCCAACGTCCTGACTTTC	18	many	TRBJ2-6	NA	TRBV9
CSAARGSNTEAFF	TGCAGTGCTGCCAGGGGGTCGAACACTGAAGCTTTCTTT	13	NA	TRBJ1-1	TRBD1	TRBV20-1
CASRILAGGTDTQYF	TGCGCCAGTCGGATCCTAGCGGGGGGCACCGATACGCAGTATTTT	15	NA	TRBJ2-3	TRBD2	TRBV5-1
CASSLMDGGAEAFF	TGCGCCAGCAGCCTCATGGACGGGGGCGCTGAAGCTTTCTTT	14	once	TRBJ1-1	NA	TRBV5-1